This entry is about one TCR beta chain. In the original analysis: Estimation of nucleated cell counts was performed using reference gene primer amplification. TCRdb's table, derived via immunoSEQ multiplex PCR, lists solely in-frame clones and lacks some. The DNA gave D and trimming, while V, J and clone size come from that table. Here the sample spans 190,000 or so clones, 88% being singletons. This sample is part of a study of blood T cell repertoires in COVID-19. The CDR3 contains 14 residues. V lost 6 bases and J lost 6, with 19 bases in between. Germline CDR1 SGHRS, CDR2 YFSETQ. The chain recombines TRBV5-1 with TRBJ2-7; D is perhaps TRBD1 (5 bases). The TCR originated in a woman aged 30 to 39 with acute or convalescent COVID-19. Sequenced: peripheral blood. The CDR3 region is CASTIRAGIGEQYF. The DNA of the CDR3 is TGCGCCAGCACGATCAGGGCAGGAATAGGCGAGCAGTACTTC.